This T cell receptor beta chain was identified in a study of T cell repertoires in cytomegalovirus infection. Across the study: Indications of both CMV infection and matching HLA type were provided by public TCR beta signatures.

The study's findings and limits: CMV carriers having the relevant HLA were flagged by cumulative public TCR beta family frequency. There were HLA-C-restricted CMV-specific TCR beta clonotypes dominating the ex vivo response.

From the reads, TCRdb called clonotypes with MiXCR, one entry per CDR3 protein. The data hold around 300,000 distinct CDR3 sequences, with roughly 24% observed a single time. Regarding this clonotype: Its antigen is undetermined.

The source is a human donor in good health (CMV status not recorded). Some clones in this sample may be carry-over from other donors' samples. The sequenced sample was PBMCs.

Here the CDR3 reads CATSDLMGEQFF. Written as DNA, the CDR3 is TGTGCCACCAGTGATTTGATGGGTGAGCAGTTCTTC. The chain employs TRBV24-1 and TRBJ2-1, with D unclear. Looked up from germline, CDR1 is KGHDR and CDR2 is SFDVKD. The length of the CDR3 is 12 residues. V was shortened by 0 bases and J by 9 bases, with 5 bases between the two germline ends.